A single sample gave rise to the 15 T cell receptor beta chains below, sequenced in a study of blood T cell repertoires in COVID-19. Profiled with immunoSEQ multiplex PCR; TCRdb holds only in-frame clones, not every one. This sample has 25,000 to 35,000 clones, with approximately 87% found just once. The material sequenced was peripheral blood. These receptors originate from a human donor in a cohort sampled during active COVID-19.

This chain uses TRBV19 with TRBJ2-5; 10 bases fit TRBD2. Germline CDR1 LNHDA, CDR2 SQIVND (reference sequence). Trimming cost V 1 base and J 5 bases; bases outside gene matches: 13. The CDR3 has 18 amino acids. This CDR3 reads CASSIGSLAGAGLETQYF. CDR3 DNA sequence: TGTGCCAGTAGTATAGGTAGCCTAGCGGGGGCTGGGTTGGAGACCCAGTACTTC.

V is TRBV7-8 and J is TRBJ2-3; no firm D call. The CDR3 has 14 residues. The V gene's germline CDR1 is SGHVS and CDR2 FQNEAQ. Trimming pared 1 base from V and 4 bases from J, leaving 9 bases between. The CDR3 reads CASSLGAMPDTQYF. DNA of the CDR3: TGTGCCAGCAGCTTAGGTGCTATGCCAGATACGCAGTATTTT.

The V gene is TRBV12-3 or TRBV12-4, the J gene TRBJ1-1; weak D call: TRBD1 (6 bases). V was shortened by 4 bases and J by 7 bases, with 13 bases between the two germline ends. The CDR3 covers 13 residues. The CDR3 region has the DNA TGTGCCAGCAGTTCGACGGGACACTTTGAAGCTTTCTTT. The encoded protein is CASSSTGHFEAFF.

The V and J genes are TRBV4-2 and TRBJ2-2, with 12 positions matching TRBD2. After removal of 0 bases from V and 0 bases from J, the junction contained 8 bases not matched to a gene. This CDR3 region has 20 residues. The V gene's germline CDR1 is LGHNA and CDR2 YNFKEQ. In DNA form, the CDR3 reads TGTGCCAGCAGCCAAGATCGGACTAGCGGGGCCCCACCGAACACCGGGGAGCTGTTTTTT. Amino acid sequence: CASSQDRTSGAPPNTGELFF.

The gene calls are TRBV5-6 and TRBJ2-7, with D possibly being TRBD2 (6 bases). The CDR3 spans 16 residues. V was trimmed by 4 bases and J by 2 bases, leaving 19 bases between them. Germline CDR1 and CDR2: SGHDT and YYEEEE. The CDR3 spells CASSTLEGRGAYEQYF. CDR3 nucleotides: TGTGCCAGCAGCACCCTGGAGGGTCGCGGGGCCTACGAGCAGTACTTC. Using reference TRBV5-6 and TRBJ2-7 for the parts outside the CDR3, the full variable domain is DAGVTQSPTHLIKTRGQQVTLRCSPKSGHDTVSWYQQALGQGPQFIFQYYEEEERQRGNFPDRFSGHQFPNYSSELNVNALLLGDSALYLCASSTLEGRGAYEQYFGPGTRLTVT.

This clone was counted between two and nine times. The V and J genes are TRBV4-2 and TRBJ1-3, with D unclear. Germline V gene lookup returns CDR1 LGHNA and CDR2 YNFKEQ. V was trimmed by 0 bases and J by 0 bases, leaving 12 bases between them. This CDR3 spans 17 amino acids. The CDR3, as DNA: TGTGCCAGCAGCCAAGATCTTCGGAGCAGCTCTGGAAACACCATATATTTT. Its translation: CASSQDLRSSSGNTIYF.

The J gene is TRBJ2-1, the V gene TRBV5-4; TRBD1 aligns across 11 bases. The ends lost 2 bases at V and 7 bases at J; junction bases unmatched: 5. This CDR3 is built from 15 residues. CDR1 and CDR2 (germline): SGHNT, YYREEE (reference sequence). CDR3 sequence: CASSFKGTGGNEQFF. The CDR3 nucleotides are TGTGCCAGCAGCTTCAAGGGGACAGGGGGGAATGAGCAGTTCTTC.

The J gene is TRBJ1-4, the V gene TRBV4-1; 9 bases are shared with TRBD1. The CDR3 contains 16 residues. Per the germline V gene, CDR1 is MGHRA and CDR2 is YSYEKL. After removal of 1 base from V and 7 bases from J, the junction contained 7 bases not matched to a gene. CDR3 protein: CASSQGPGQGLEKLFF. For the CDR3, the DNA is TGCGCCAGCAGCCAAGGTCCGGGACAGGGCCTTGAAAAACTGTTTTTT.

The rearrangement joins TRBV5-4 to TRBJ2-2, with 8 positions matching TRBD2. V dropped 7 bases and J dropped 3; count of bases not matched to a gene: 5. Germline CDR1 is SGHNT and CDR2 is YYREEE (reference sequence). The CDR3 extends over 14 amino acids. CDR3 sequence: CASSSGGDTGELFF. The CDR3 DNA is TGTGCCAGCTCCTCGGGGGGGGACACCGGGGAGCTGTTTTTT. The whole variable domain, filled in from reference TRBV5-4 and TRBJ2-2, reads ETGVTQSPTHLIKTRGQQVTLRCSSQSGHNTVSWYQQALGQGPQFIFQYYREEENGRGNFPPRFSGLQFPNYSSELNVNALELDDSALYLCASSSGGDTGELFFGEGSRLTVL.

V usage is TRBV3-1 (or the pseudogene TRBV3-2) and J usage is TRBJ2-1, with a possible D match to TRBD1 (6 bases). The germline CDR1 and CDR2 sequences are LGHDT and YNNKEL (reference sequence). The CDR3 length is 15 residues. The V and J ends lost 1 base and 6 bases respectively, with 13 bases between them. The CDR3 DNA is TGTGCCAGCAGCCAAGTGGTGGGGGCGGGCAATGAGCAGTTCTTC. Its translation: CASSQVVGAGNEQFF.

This clone was counted a single time. The V call is TRBV11-3, the J call TRBJ2-7; 8 bases are a match to TRBD1. Germline loops: CDR1 SGHNT, CDR2 YENEEA. V was pared by 5 bases and J by 6 bases, with 12 bases of the junction left unmatched. This CDR3 has 15 residues. CDR3: CASSPSQGVSTEQYF. The CDR3, as DNA: TGTGCCAGCAGCCCTTCACAGGGGGTATCCACCGAGCAGTACTTC.

This clone showed up just once. One junction end does not reproduce the germline sequence, and a read error may be involved. Other nucleotide sequences in the sample specify the same CDR3. V usage is TRBV29-1 and J usage is TRBJ2-1; the D gene is possibly TRBD1 (5 bases). Germline V gives CDR1 SQVTM, CDR2 ANQGSEA. The CDR3 is 15 residues long. The CDR3: CSVEGARMSYNEQFF. DNA for the CDR3: TGCAGCGTCGAAGGGGCCAGAATGTCCTACAATGAGCAGTTCTTC.

The genes are TRBV7-2 and TRBJ2-7, with 11 bases aligning to TRBD2. CDR3 length: 16 amino acids. J lost 5 bases, V lost 5 bases, and 11 bases had no gene match. Germline CDR1 is SGHTA and CDR2 is FQGNSA. The CDR3: CASSRGGSSGGNEQYF. The CDR3 DNA reads as TGTGCCAGCAGCCGGGGAGGCTCTAGCGGGGGGAACGAGCAGTACTTC.

The gene calls are TRBV7-8 and TRBJ2-7, with a tentative D call TRBD1 (6 bases). V was pared by 4 bases and J by 6 bases, with 16 bases between. In germline, CDR1 is SGHVS, CDR2 FQNEAQ. The CDR3 runs to 14 residues. The CDR3 spells CASSSRGWLSEQYF. CDR3 sequence (DNA): TGTGCCAGCAGCTCAAGGGGGTGGCTTAGCGAGCAGTACTTC.

The chain is built from TRBV5-1 and TRBJ2-2; D is undetermined. The germline CDR1 and CDR2 sequences are SGHRS and YFSETQ. The CDR3 has 14 residues. Trimming took 0 bases from V and 3 from J, leaving 6 bases between them. CDR3 region: CASSLALDTGELFF. DNA for the CDR3: TGCGCCAGCAGCTTGGCCCTAGACACCGGGGAGCTGTTTTTT.